This T cell receptor (beta chain) is drawn from a study of Tregs in tolerant kidney transplant recipients. This clone showed up just once. Its matching antigen is unknown. Measured with immunoSEQ multiplex PCR; TCRdb has only the in-frame clones, and not every one. Among roughly 16,000 clones, about two thirds were seen once, and the ten largest hold under 4%. This CDR3 is 14 amino acids long. Trimming took off 0 bases at V and 4 bases at J, with 7 bases between the two ends. The V gene's germline CDR1 is LGHNT and CDR2 FRNRAP. The origin of this receptor is a human donor in good health. Sequencing input: Tregs from blood cultured with allogeneic cells. V and J are TRBV12-5 and TRBJ2-1; a weak D match, TRBD2 (5 bases). As DNA, the CDR3 is TGTGCTAGTGGTTTGGTACCGGGGTACAATGAGCAGTTCTTC. This encodes CASGLVPGYNEQFF.